The 22 T cell receptor beta chains in this list originate from one sample, sequenced in a study of shared clonotypes between healthy human individuals. Assay: immunoSEQ multiplex PCR; the TCRdb copy retains only in-frame clones and omits some. The sample lists a few hundred thousand clones, 80% to 90% seen once, with about a sixth in the top ten. Sequenced input: memory CD8+ T cells sorted from blood. Noted subset: CD45RO+ cells pooled with CCR7-negative TemRA cells. These receptors all stem from a man aged 18 to 35 in good health.

The chain has TRBV28 and TRBJ1-2, with 8 nucleotides matching TRBD1. The CDR3 length is 15 residues. CDR1 and CDR2 (germline): MDHEN, SYDVKM. V shed 5 bases, J shed 0 bases, and the junction held 5 bases outside the gene matches. The DNA of the CDR3 is TGTGCCAGCAGTCCAGGGACAGGAGCTAACTATGGCTACACCTTC. Protein: CASSPGTGANYGYTF.

This chain joins TRBV5-6 and TRBJ2-1, with D possibly being TRBD2 (5 bases). The germline V and J ends were trimmed by 0 bases and 3 bases, with 10 bases remaining between them. The CDR3 sequence is 15 residues long. Germline V lookup: CDR1 SGHDT, CDR2 YYEEEE. This chain's CDR3 is CASSLDPGIYNEQFF. The CDR3 DNA sequence: TGTGCCAGCAGCTTGGACCCGGGAATCTACAATGAGCAGTTCTTC.

This clone was detected only once. The chain links TRBV19 to TRBJ2-3; D gene uncertain. V lost 5 bases and J lost 2, with 14 bases in between. This CDR3 region has 15 residues. Germline V lookup: CDR1 LNHDA, CDR2 SQIVND (reference sequence). For the CDR3, the DNA is TGTGCCAGTAGTGTTGATCCGACGAACACAGATACGCAGTATTTT. This sequence encodes CASSVDPTNTDTQYF.

This clone has a single count. This rearrangement joins TRBV5-6 to TRBJ2-5; 7 bases match TRBD2. Looked up from germline, CDR1 is SGHDT and CDR2 is YYEEEE. This CDR3 spans 14 amino acids. V trimming: 7 bases; J trimming: 3 bases; junction bases outside the gene matches: 9. CDR3 residues: CASVLWAGEETQYF. The CDR3 DNA follows: TGTGCCAGCGTTCTTTGGGCGGGAGAAGAGACCCAGTACTTC.

The rearrangement links TRBV6-1 to TRBJ2-2; D possibly corresponds to TRBD2 (6 bases). The CDR3 is made up of 14 amino acids. V lost 8 bases and J 4 bases, leaving 14 bases between the germline ends. CDR1 is MNHNS and CDR2 is SASEGT in the germline V gene. CDR3 DNA sequence: TGTGCCAGCGGAACGGGAGTGATCACCGGGGAGCTGTTTTTT. Amino acids: CASGTGVITGELFF.

The sample holds many counts of this clone. V usage is TRBV19 and J usage is TRBJ1-1; 9 bases match TRBD1. The germline V gene has CDR1 LNHDA and CDR2 SQIVND (reference sequence). V gave up 6 bases and J gave up 3 bases; unmatched junction bases: 11. CDR3 length equals 16 residues. In DNA form, the CDR3 reads TGTGCCAGTAGCTCTGCCATCGACAGGGGGGACACTGAAGCTTTCTTT. Its translation: CASSSAIDRGDTEAFF.

The CDR3 DNA reads as TGTGCCAGCAGGGGGAGACAGGGGTGGGTGACTGAAGCTTTCTTT. Its protein is CASRGRQGWVTEAFF. The rearrangement links TRBV6-1 to TRBJ1-1, with 8 positions matching TRBD1. Germline V gene sequence: CDR1 MNHNS, CDR2 SASEGT. The V and J ends lost 6 bases and 5 bases, in that order; junction bases with no gene match: 11. The CDR3 has 15 residues.

The J gene is TRBJ1-2, the V gene TRBV15, with D possibly TRBD1 on 6 matching bases. V was trimmed by 2 bases and J by 0 bases, leaving 16 bases between them. CDR3 size: 17 residues. In germline, CDR1 is LNHNV, CDR2 YYDKDF (reference sequence). CDR3: CATSRSTGHSANYGYTF. CDR3 DNA: TGTGCCACCAGCAGAAGTACAGGGCACTCGGCTAACTATGGCTACACCTTC. Filled out from reference TRBV15 and TRBJ1-2, the complete variable domain reads DAMVIQNPRYQVTQFGKPVTLSCSQTLNHNVMYWYQQKSSQAPKLLFHYYDKDFNNEADTPDNFQSRRPNTSFCFLDIRSPGLGDTAMYLCATSRSTGHSANYGYTFGSGTRLTVV.

This clone was found a few times. The chain employs TRBV27 and TRBJ2-2; 14 bases agree with TRBD2. The V and J ends lost 4 bases and 5 bases, in that order; junction bases with no gene match: 6. From germline, CDR1 is MNHEY and CDR2 SMNVEV (reference sequence). The CDR3 extends over 17 amino acids. The CDR3 bases are TGTGCCAGCAGTTGGACCGGGACTAGCGGGAGTACCGGGGAGCTGTTTTTT. Its translation is CASSWTGTSGSTGELFF.

This chain joins TRBV19 and TRBJ1-2; 7 bases are shared with TRBD1. From germline, CDR1 is LNHDA and CDR2 SQIVND (reference sequence). This CDR3 spans 15 amino acids. With 5 bases clipped from V and 4 bases from J, the junction kept 10 bases outside the gene matches. DNA of the CDR3: TGTGCCAGTAGTGTTACAGGGGAAGTGAGCTATGGCTACACCTTC. Protein sequence: CASSVTGEVSYGYTF.

The chain links TRBV19 to TRBJ1-6; the match to TRBD1 covers 10 bases. The CDR3 is 15 amino acids. In germline, CDR1 is LNHDA, CDR2 SQIVND (reference sequence). V dropped 3 bases and J dropped 9; count of bases not matched to a gene: 5. The CDR3, as DNA: TGTGCCAGTAGTATCCGGACAGGGGGAGCTTCACCCCTCCACTTT. As protein: CASSIRTGGASPLHF.

The chain links TRBV19 to TRBJ2-7; D might be TRBD2 (6 bases). Trimming pared 4 bases from V and 1 base from J, leaving 8 bases between. Per germline, CDR1 LNHDA and CDR2 SQIVND (reference sequence). The CDR3 has 13 residues. CDR3 sequence reads: CASSRGLSYEQYF. The CDR3 DNA reads as TGTGCCAGTAGTAGGGGACTTTCCTACGAGCAGTACTTC.

The rearrangement joins TRBV5-6 to TRBJ2-3; 11 bases are shared with TRBD1. CDR3 length: 14 residues. Trimming at V came to 8 bases and at J to 4 bases, leaving 6 bases not matched to a gene. The V gene's germline CDR1 is SGHDT and CDR2 YYEEEE. The CDR3 DNA reads TGTGCCAGTTGGGACAGGGGGTCCCCAGATACGCAGTATTTT. Its protein is CASWDRGSPDTQYF.

The chain joins TRBV2 to TRBJ1-1; 8 bases are shared with TRBD1. V trimming: 6 bases; J trimming: 3 bases; junction bases outside the gene matches: 6. Germline V gene lookup returns CDR1 SNHLY and CDR2 FYNNEI. The CDR3 contains 14 residues. The CDR3 coding sequence is TGTGCCAGCAGGGTACAGGGGGGACACACTGAAGCTTTCTTT. Translation: CASRVQGGHTEAFF.

The chain joins TRBV21-1 to TRBJ2-2; the D call TRBD1 from the table was never checked on the DNA. TRBV21-1 is noted as a pseudogene. This CDR3 has 17 amino acids. CDR3 in amino acids: CASSKGAQDANTGELFF. CDR3 bases: TGTGCCAGCAGCAAAGGAGCACAGGATGCGAACACCGGGGAGCTGTTTTTT.

The V gene is TRBV5-4, the J gene TRBJ2-7; D ambiguous. The CDR3 length is 14 residues. The germline CDR1 and CDR2 sequences are SGHNT and YYREEE (reference sequence). The V gene lost 2 bases and the J gene lost 0 bases, with 9 bases spanning the gap. The CDR3 loop is CASSFDLSSYEQYF. The CDR3 DNA reads TGTGCCAGCAGCTTTGACCTTAGCTCCTACGAGCAGTACTTC.

V is TRBV4-1 and J is TRBJ2-7; D may be TRBD1 (5 bases). V lost 2 bases and J lost 2, with 10 bases in between. The length of the CDR3 is 14 residues. The germline V gene encodes CDR1 MGHRA and CDR2 YSYEKL. The CDR3 spells CASSQLTGPYEQYF. The CDR3 region has the DNA TGCGCCAGCAGCCAATTAACAGGTCCCTACGAGCAGTACTTC.

The chain employs TRBV7-9 and TRBJ2-7; 9 bases map to TRBD1. With 5 bases clipped from V and 5 bases from J, the junction kept 10 bases outside the gene matches. There are 15 residues in the CDR3. Germline values: CDR1 SEHNR, CDR2 FQNEAQ (reference sequence). The CDR3 reads CASSPGTGLLDEQYF. CDR3 nucleotides: TGTGCCAGCAGCCCCGGGACAGGGCTGTTGGACGAGCAGTACTTC.

CDR3 loop: CATSRVPLAETQYF. As DNA, the CDR3 is TGTGCCACCAGCAGAGTACCGTTGGCAGAGACCCAGTACTTC. V usage is TRBV15 and J usage is TRBJ2-5; no reliable D call. The V end lost 1 base, the J end lost 4 bases, and 10 bases lay between the germline ends. Germline V gene data show CDR1 as LNHNV and CDR2 as YYDKDF (reference sequence). The CDR3 totals 14 residues.

The CDR3 protein is CASSLGLAGTLVYTQYF. In DNA, the CDR3 is TGTGCCAGCAGCTTAGGACTAGCGGGCACCTTAGTGTATACGCAGTATTTT. J is TRBJ2-3 and V is TRBV7-8, with 10 bases aligning to TRBD2. The trim removed 1 base at V and 7 bases at J, leaving 11 bases unmatched. Germline V gene sequence: CDR1 SGHVS, CDR2 FQNEAQ. The CDR3 runs to 17 residues.

This chain uses TRBV5-1 with TRBJ2-7; D is possibly TRBD2 (6 bases). The V end lost 0 bases, the J end lost 1 base, and 11 bases lay between the germline ends. Germline V CDR1 and CDR2: SGHRS, YFSETQ. CDR3 length: 15 residues. The DNA for the CDR3 is TGCGCCAGCAGCTTGGCCAGGGAGGTATCCTACGAGCAGTACTTC. Its translation is CASSLAREVSYEQYF.

The CDR3 reads CASSAGTGVNGYTF. CDR3 DNA: TGTGCCAGCAGCGCCGGGACAGGGGTAAATGGCTACACCTTC. The V gene is TRBV2, the J gene TRBJ1-2; 10 positions match TRBD1. Germline V lookup: CDR1 SNHLY, CDR2 FYNNEI. The CDR3 covers 14 residues. V dropped 6 bases and J dropped 6; count of bases not matched to a gene: 7.